This is a list of T cell receptor beta chains from one sample in a study of cytotoxic CD8 clonotypes in ibrutinib-treated CLL. Assay: immunoSEQ multiplex PCR; the TCRdb copy retains only in-frame clones and omits some. Here the sample spans about 50,000 clones, about 57% being singletons. Sequenced here: PBMCs, sampled after 24 months of ibrutinib treatment. These TCRs come from a human donor with chronic lymphocytic leukemia. CDR3s include the opening cysteine and the closing phenylalanine or tryptophan. The D gene is left open where the match is weak. Size tells how often a clone was seen (once, few, many) or the class of an expanded clone, and some rows leave it out.

V,length,D,size,J,CDR3,DNA
TRBV29-1,13,NA,NA,TRBJ2-1,CSGIRVGANEQFF,TGCAGCGGGATCAGGGTAGGGGCCAATGAGCAGTTCTTC
TRBV2,13,NA,few,TRBJ1-2,CASSEVPNYGYTF,TGTGCCAGCAGTGAGGTCCCTAACTATGGCTACACCTTC
TRBV29-1,12,NA,few,TRBJ2-7,CSVEVGVYEQYF,TGCAGCGTTGAAGTCGGGGTCTACGAGCAGTACTTC
TRBV6-5,14,TRBD1,NA,TRBJ1-5,CASSPRQGYQPQHF,TGTGCCAGCAGCCCTAGACAGGGGTATCAGCCCCAGCATTTT
TRBV6-1,15,NA,few,TRBJ1-5,CASSEAIPGYQPQHF,TGTGCCAGCAGTGAAGCTATCCCAGGTTATCAGCCCCAGCATTTT
TRBV5-6,16,NA,NA,TRBJ2-7,CASSWTGTGSSYEQYF,TGTGCCAGCAGCTGGACCGGGACGGGGAGCTCCTACGAGCAGTACTTC
TRBV19,16,NA,NA,TRBJ1-1,CASSNRDLSLHTEAFF,TGTGCCAGTAGTAATCGCGACTTATCACTTCACACTGAAGCTTTCTTT
TRBV19,16,TRBD1,once,TRBJ1-4,CASRTGTGRTNEKLFF,TGTGCCAGTAGGACCGGGACAGGGAGGACTAATGAAAAACTGTTTTTT
TRBV9,15,NA,NA,TRBJ2-7,CASSARDWSSYEQYF,TGTGCCAGCAGCGCCCGGGACTGGAGCTCCTACGAGCAGTACTTC
TRBV5-1,15,NA,NA,TRBJ2-2,CASSFVASNTGELFF,TGCGCCAGCAGCTTTGTCGCATCGAACACCGGGGAGCTGTTTTTT
TRBV6-5,14,NA,NA,TRBJ1-6,CATHPGAFNSPLHF,TGTGCCACCCACCCGGGGGCCTTTAATTCACCCCTCCACTTT
TRBV6-6,13,NA,NA,TRBJ2-4,CASSYVEGGIQYF,TGTGCCAGCAGTTACGTCGAGGGGGGCATTCAGTACTTC
TRBV29-1,14,TRBD2,NA,TRBJ2-5,CSEGTSGGEETQYF,TGCAGCGAGGGTACTAGCGGGGGCGAAGAGACCCAGTACTTC
TRBV19,16,NA,NA,TRBJ1-3,CASSTRGGAFGNTIYF,TGTGCCAGTAGTACCCGAGGAGGGGCGTTTGGAAACACCATATATTTT
TRBV9,19,TRBD2,NA,TRBJ2-1,CASSEGLAGGYSSYNEQFF,TGTGCCAGCAGCGAGGGACTAGCGGGGGGCTATAGCTCCTACAATGAGCAGTTCTTC
TRBV6-5,13,NA,NA,TRBJ1-2,CATEGGGVDGYTF,TGTGCCACCGAGGGGGGAGGGGTCGATGGCTACACCTTC
TRBV5-1,19,TRBD2,NA,TRBJ2-7,CASSAWGSSGVKGSYEQYF,TGCGCCAGCAGCGCCTGGGGCTCTAGCGGGGTGAAAGGATCCTACGAGCAGTACTTC
TRBV10-1,13,TRBD1,few,TRBJ1-1,CASSYGTGTEAFF,TGCGCCAGCAGTTACGGGACAGGGACCGAAGCTTTCTTT
TRBV27,16,NA,NA,TRBJ1-2,CASSLSRPGTGYGYTF,TGTGCCAGCAGTTTATCGAGACCAGGGACCGGCTATGGCTACACCTTC
TRBV11-2,14,NA,NA,TRBJ2-4,CASSLGGGANIQYF,TGTGCCAGCAGCTTAGGAGGGGGGGCAAACATTCAGTACTTC
TRBV15,13,TRBD1,once,TRBJ2-1,CATSWDRTNEQFF,TGTGCCACCAGCTGGGACAGGACTAATGAGCAGTTCTTC
TRBV4-1,16,TRBD2,few,TRBJ2-3,CASSLSGGTRTDTQYF,TGCGCCAGCAGCCTTAGCGGGGGGACCCGCACAGATACGCAGTATTTT
TRBV19,13,NA,NA,TRBJ1-2,CASSIGSALGYTF,TGTGCCAGTAGTATAGGGTCTGCCCTTGGCTACACCTTC
TRBV7-8,12,NA,NA,TRBJ1-5,CASSLEVEPQHF,TGTGCCAGCAGCTTAGAAGTGGAGCCCCAGCATTTT
TRBV19,15,NA,NA,TRBJ2-3,CASSVRGVLEDTQYF,TGTGCCAGTAGTGTCCGCGGTGTGCTTGAAGATACGCAGTATTTT
TRBV6-6,10,NA,NA,TRBJ2-7,CASGLYEQYF,TGTGCCAGCGGGCTTTACGAGCAGTACTTC
TRBV7-6,17,NA,NA,TRBJ1-4,CASSLSFGGRLDEKLFF,TGTGCCAGCAGCTTATCATTCGGGGGGCGCTTGGATGAAAAACTGTTTTTT
TRBV5-5,14,TRBD1,few,TRBJ2-3,CASARQGDADTQYF,TGTGCCAGCGCCCGGCAGGGGGACGCAGATACGCAGTATTTT
TRBV13,14,TRBD2,NA,TRBJ2-3,CASTSGGATDTQYF,TGTGCCAGCACCAGCGGGGGGGCCACAGATACGCAGTATTTT
TRBV14,15,TRBD2,NA,TRBJ2-1,CASSPLGRDPTALFF,TGTGCCAGCAGCCCCCTCGGGAGGGACCCAACAGCCCTTTTCTTC
TRBV5-4,13,NA,NA,TRBJ1-2,CASSLSGDYGYTF,TGTGCCAGCAGCCTGTCGGGAGACTATGGCTACACCTTC
TRBV6-1,14,NA,once,TRBJ2-5,CASRWRSSAETQYF,TGTGCCAGCAGATGGAGGAGTAGCGCCGAGACCCAGTACTTC
TRBV6-6,14,NA,NA,TRBJ1-3,CASSYGQSGNTIYF,TGTGCCAGCAGTTACGGACAGTCTGGAAACACCATATATTTT
TRBV7-9,16,TRBD2,medium-sized,TRBJ2-7,CASSLGSSGGTFEQYF,TGTGCCAGCAGCTTAGGGTCTAGCGGGGGGACGTTCGAGCAGTACTTC
TRBV5-6,14,NA,NA,TRBJ2-5,CASTPGGGAWTQYF,TGTGCCAGCACGCCAGGCGGCGGTGCTTGGACCCAGTACTTC